This T cell receptor beta chain came from a study of tumor and adjacent non-tumor tissue in lung cancer. Findings of the study overall: Tumor repertoires had a smaller top 100 clone share than normal lung. Compared with tumor, normal lung showed significantly lower TCR diversity.

No cell sorting was done before RNA was extracted from the tissue. This non-tumor lung sample came from over 3 cm beyond the tumor edge. A modified ARM-PCR protocol with three rounds of nested PCR amplified TCRbeta. One entry per CDR3 protein, called by TCRdb with MiXCR from the multiplex PCR reads. The sample lists approximately 120,000 distinct CDR3 sequences; around 57% were seen once. Many counts were recorded for this clonotype. Its target is not known. The sequenced material came from distant non-tumor lung tissue. The TCR originated in a man in his sixties with non-small cell lung cancer.

CDR3 bases: TGCGCCAGCAGCCAGGGACTAGCGGGAGCCAACTACGAGCAGTACTTC. This encodes CASSQGLAGANYEQYF. J is TRBJ2-7 and V is TRBV4-1; 14 nucleotides line up with TRBD2. The germline CDR1 and CDR2 sequences are MGHRA and YSYEKL. CDR3 size: 16 residues. V trimming: 3 bases; J trimming: 3 bases; junction bases outside the gene matches: 4.